A single sample is the source of the 6 T cell receptor beta chains below, sequenced in a study of cytomegalovirus exposure and HLA in healthy donors. The PCR had 60 Vbeta and 13 Jbeta primers. Produced via immunoSEQ multiplex PCR; TCRdb's table is partial and in-frame only. Its clone listing holds tens of thousands of clones. What was sequenced was PBMCs. The receptor source for this set is a boy aged 10-17 years in good health and CMV-seronegative.

The chain links TRBV7-9 to TRBJ1-6, with 7 positions matching TRBD1. Germline assignment: CDR1 SEHNR and CDR2 FQNEAQ (reference sequence). CDR3 size: 15 residues. The trim removed 4 bases at V and 5 bases at J, leaving 5 bases unmatched. The CDR3 nucleotides are TGTGCCAGCAGCTCAGGGGGACAAAATAATTCACCCCTCCACTTT. Translation gives CASSSGGQNNSPLHF.

The V call is TRBV11-2, the J call TRBJ1-2; 7 bases are a match to TRBD1. The CDR3 is 16 residues long. In germline, CDR1 is SGHAT, CDR2 FQNNGV. V shed 0 bases, J shed 4 bases, and the junction held 8 bases outside the gene matches. CDR3 amino acids: CASSLDNEGAPYGYTF. CDR3 in DNA: TGTGCCAGCAGCTTAGATAACGAGGGGGCGCCCTATGGCTACACCTTC. Variable domain in full (rest from reference TRBV11-2 and TRBJ1-2): EAGVAQSPRYKIIEKRQSVAFWCNPISGHATLYWYQQILGQGPKLLIQFQNNGVVDDSQLPKDRFSAERLKGVDSTLKIQPAKLEDSAVYLCASSLDNEGAPYGYTFGSGTRLTVV.

V and J are TRBV19 and TRBJ2-1, with 8 positions matching TRBD2. The CDR3 has 14 residues. With 5 bases clipped from V and 8 bases from J, the junction kept 8 bases outside the gene matches. Germline CDR1 and CDR2: LNHDA and SQIVND (reference sequence). In DNA form, the CDR3 reads TGTGCCAGTAGTCCAGGACTAGCAGGGGATGAGCAGTTCTTC. Translated: CASSPGLAGDEQFF.

The chain links TRBV19 to TRBJ1-2, with D unclear. CDR1 LNHDA and CDR2 SQIVND come from the germline V gene (reference sequence). The V end was cut by 1 base, the J end by 6 bases, with 12 bases between. The CDR3 runs 14 residues. CDR3 nucleotides: TGTGCCAGTAGTATAGCCAACCACCCAGATGGCTACACCTTC. This sequence encodes CASSIANHPDGYTF.

This rearrangement joins TRBV5-1 to TRBJ2-3, with a weak D call TRBD1 (5 bases). V dropped 3 bases and J dropped 2 bases, with 13 bases sitting between them. The CDR3 length is 15 residues. Per germline, CDR1 SGHRS and CDR2 YFSETQ. The CDR3 loop is CASSSDTGVTDTQYF. CDR3 DNA: TGCGCCAGCAGCTCGGACACCGGAGTCACAGATACGCAGTATTTT.

The J gene is TRBJ1-5, the V gene TRBV2; TRBD1 matches at 7 bases. Per germline, CDR1 SNHLY and CDR2 FYNNEI. The CDR3 consists of 14 residues. With V trimmed by 4 bases and J by 3 bases, 3 bases remained unmatched. As DNA, the CDR3 is TGTGCCAGCAGTGTGGGACAGATCAATCAGCCCCAGCATTTT. This gives the protein CASSVGQINQPQHF.